The 22 T cell receptor beta chains below come from one sample, sequenced in a study of blood T cell repertoires in COVID-19. Clones were sequenced by immunoSEQ multiplex PCR, and TCRdb holds only the in-frame ones, with some missing. The sample contains just under 250,000 clones, about 90% of which appear only once. The sequencing sample was made of peripheral blood. The receptors here all came from a woman aged 25 to 39 who had recovered from COVID-19.

The chain recombines TRBV5-1 with TRBJ2-1, with 10 bases that match TRBD2. Germline V lookup: CDR1 SGHRS, CDR2 YFSETQ. The CDR3 covers 14 residues. V was pared by 4 bases and J by 14 bases, with 12 bases of the junction left unmatched. CDR3 nucleotides: TGCGCCAGCAGCCTTAAACTAGCGGGGTCGGGGAAGTTCTTC. Its protein product is CASSLKLAGSGKFF.

The chain recombines TRBV7-6 with TRBJ2-7; 8 bases are shared with TRBD2. Germline V gives CDR1 SGHVS, CDR2 FNYEAQ. V gave up 5 bases and J gave up 3 bases; unmatched junction bases: 12. This CDR3 has 16 residues. CDR3 nucleotide sequence: TGTGCCAGCAGCCCTCCCTCAGCGGGGGTTGACTACGAGCAGTACTTC. As protein: CASSPPSAGVDYEQYF. Full variable domain (outside the CDR3, taken from reference TRBV7-6 and TRBJ2-7): GAGVSQSPRYKVTKRGQDVALRCDPISGHVSLYWYRQALGQGPEFLTYFNYEAQQDKSGLPNDRFSAERPEGSISTLTIQRTEQRDSAMYRCASSPPSAGVDYEQYFGPGTRLTVT.

The chain uses TRBV5-4 and TRBJ2-3; possibly TRBD2 for D (6 bases). The CDR3 extends over 16 amino acids. Germline CDR1 SGHNT, CDR2 YYREEE (reference sequence). V was trimmed by 1 base and J by 5 bases, leaving 17 bases between them. For the CDR3, the DNA is TGTGCCAGCAGCTTGAGGGACTTAGGGGATATAGATACGCAGTATTTT. Translated, it gives CASSLRDLGDIDTQYF.

J is TRBJ2-2 and V is TRBV10-2; TRBD2 aligns across 7 bases. The CDR3 contains 14 residues. Germline loops: CDR1 WSHSY, CDR2 SAAADI. J lost 8 bases, V lost 4 bases, and 7 bases had no gene match. CDR3 loop: CASSVLSAGGELFF. In DNA form, the CDR3 reads TGCGCCAGCAGTGTCCTTTCAGCGGGGGGGGAGCTGTTTTTT.

The V and J genes are TRBV4-2 and TRBJ2-7; the match to TRBD2 covers 10 bases. The CDR3 has 16 amino acids. Looked up from germline, CDR1 is LGHNA and CDR2 is YNFKEQ. Losses at the gene ends were 4 bases for V and 3 bases for J; bases not matched to a gene: 9. The chain's CDR3 is CASSPTGASGGYEQYF. The CDR3, as DNA: TGTGCCAGCAGCCCCACCGGGGCTAGCGGGGGCTACGAGCAGTACTTC.

The genes are TRBV10-3 and TRBJ2-3, with TRBD2 matching 7 bases. Germline V gene sequence: CDR1 ENHRY, CDR2 SYGVKD. Trimming took 6 bases from V and 0 from J; bases not matched to a gene: 9. The length of the CDR3 is 16 residues. This CDR3 is CAIRPSGTTSTDTQYF. The CDR3 DNA is TGTGCCATCAGACCCTCAGGGACTACCAGCACAGATACGCAGTATTTT.

The chain recombines TRBV30 with TRBJ1-2, with TRBD1 matching over 7 bases. Unmatched junction bases numbered 5, after V lost 0 bases and J lost 1 base. The CDR3 length is 15 residues. Germline CDR1 and CDR2: GTSNPN and SVGIG (reference sequence). CDR3 DNA: TGTGCCTGGAGTGTACGTCAGGGGGGTAACTATGGCTACACCTTC. Translating gives CAWSVRQGGNYGYTF.

The rearrangement uses TRBV7-3 and TRBJ2-1, with 10 bases that match TRBD1. Germline CDR1 is SGHTA and CDR2 is FQGTGA. CDR3 length: 15 amino acids. V lost 5 bases to trimming and J lost 8 bases; unmatched junction nucleotides: 9. The DNA of the CDR3 is TGTGCCAGCAGCGAGACCGGGACAGGGGTCTATGAGCAGTTCTTC. This gives the protein CASSETGTGVYEQFF.

The count of this clone is one. The chain has TRBV2 and TRBJ2-6; TRBD1 aligns across 9 bases. CDR1 is SNHLY and CDR2 is FYNNEI in the germline V gene. The CDR3 loop spans 17 amino acids. The V and J ends lost 8 bases and 1 base, in that order; junction bases with no gene match: 9. CDR3 sequence reads: CASLYRDRESGANVLTF. The CDR3 DNA follows: TGTGCCAGCTTGTACCGGGACAGGGAATCTGGGGCCAACGTCCTGACTTTC.

The chain is built from TRBV5-6 and TRBJ1-1; 7 bases align to TRBD1. CDR1 is SGHDT and CDR2 is YYEEEE in the germline V gene. The CDR3 has 13 residues. The ends lost 4 bases at V and 5 bases at J; junction bases unmatched: 5. The CDR3 region is CASSKTGFTEAFF. CDR3 bases: TGTGCCAGCAGCAAGACAGGGTTTACTGAAGCTTTCTTT.

V gene TRBV27 combines with J gene TRBJ1-5, with TRBD1 identical over 7 bases. This CDR3 spans 17 amino acids. The V segment lost 4 bases and the J segment 4 bases; nucleotides outside the gene matches: 13. Germline V CDR1 and CDR2: MNHEY, SMNVEV (reference sequence). The CDR3 here is CASSSLAGGGINQPQHF. CDR3 nucleotides: TGTGCCAGCAGTTCTTTGGCAGGGGGAGGTATTAATCAGCCCCAGCATTTT.

This clone was recorded many times. A read error may produce the germline difference seen at one junction end. This sequence joins TRBV2 and TRBJ1-5, with 7 positions matching TRBD1. Germline V gene lookup returns CDR1 SNHLY and CDR2 FYNNEI. The CDR3 contains 14 residues. This chain's CDR3 is CASREDRGNQPQHF. The DNA for the CDR3 is TGTGCCAGCAGGGAAGACAGGGGCAATCAGCCCCAGCATTTT. The variable domain in full, completed from reference TRBV2 and TRBJ1-5, reads EPEVTQTPSHQVTQMGQEVILRCVPISNHLYFYWYRQILGQKVEFLVSFYNNEISEKSEIFDDQFSVERPDGSNFTLKIRSTKLEDSAMYFCASREDRGNQPQHFGDGTRLSIL.

The chain employs TRBV19 and TRBJ2-5; 8 bases fit TRBD1. The CDR3 has 16 amino acids. The germline V gene has CDR1 LNHDA and CDR2 SQIVND (reference sequence). V lost 6 bases, J lost 7 bases, and 16 bases stayed unmatched. DNA of the CDR3: TGTGCCAGTAGGCCAGGGGGCGAGGGCCCTTGGAGGACCCAGTACTTC. It codes for CASRPGGEGPWRTQYF. Drawing the rest from reference TRBV19 and TRBJ2-5, the complete variable domain is DGGITQSPKYLFRKEGQNVTLSCEQNLNHDAMYWYRQDPGQGLRLIYYSQIVNDFQKGDIAEGYSVSREKKESFPLTVTSAQKNPTAFYLCASRPGGEGPWRTQYFGPGTRLLVL.

The V call is TRBV25-1, the J call TRBJ1-2, with TRBD1 identical over 8 bases. CDR3 length: 11 residues. Germline CDR1 reads MGHDK; CDR2 reads SYGVNS. With V trimmed by 8 bases and J by 8 bases, 4 bases remained unmatched. CDR3 in DNA: TGTGCCAGCTTACAGGGGGAGGGCTACACCTTC. It translates to CASLQGEGYTF.

The chain joins TRBV5-1 to TRBJ2-7, with 9 bases lining up with TRBD2. The ends lost 0 bases at V and 0 bases at J; junction bases unmatched: 1. CDR3 length: 15 amino acids. Germline loops: CDR1 SGHRS, CDR2 YFSETQ. In nucleotides, the CDR3 is TGCGCCAGCAGCTTGGCTAGCGGGGTCTCCTACGAGCAGTACTTC. Protein: CASSLASGVSYEQYF.

The J gene is TRBJ2-1, the V gene TRBV12-5; 9 bases agree with TRBD2. The CDR3 sequence is 13 residues long. The germline gives CDR1 LGHNT, CDR2 FRNRAP. The ends lost 0 bases at V and 9 bases at J; junction bases unmatched: 0. This CDR3 reads CASGLVLAGEQFF. CDR3 DNA sequence: TGTGCTAGTGGTTTGGTACTAGCGGGTGAGCAGTTCTTC. The variable domain in full, completed from reference TRBV12-5 and TRBJ2-1, reads DARVTQTPRHKVTEMGQEVTMRCQPILGHNTVFWYRQTMMQGLELLAYFRNRAPLDDSGMPKDRFSAEMPDATLATLKIQPSEPRDSAVYFCASGLVLAGEQFFGPGTRLTVL.

This clone appeared a single time. CDR3 DNA: TGCAGCGTCCTAGAAACCCCCTACGAGCAGTACTTC. Its translation is CSVLETPYEQYF. The rearrangement uses TRBV29-1 and TRBJ2-7; D is ambiguous. V was pared by 6 bases and J by 2 bases, with 11 bases between. CDR3 length: 12 amino acids. Germline V lookup: CDR1 SQVTM, CDR2 ANQGSEA.

This clone was seen once. This chain links TRBV29-1 with TRBJ1-1; D may be TRBD1 (5 bases). With 4 bases removed from V and 1 base from J, the gap between germline ends came to 13 bases. The CDR3 totals 14 residues. The germline gives CDR1 SQVTM, CDR2 ANQGSEA. CDR3 nucleotides: TGCAGCGTTGCTGCCGGGGGGGGGAACACTGAAGCTTTCTTT. Its protein is CSVAAGGGNTEAFF.

In this sample, this clone turned up a few times. The chain carries TRBV5-1 and TRBJ2-7; D is perhaps TRBD2 (7 bases). Germline V gives CDR1 SGHRS, CDR2 YFSETQ. The CDR3 has 16 amino acids. The V end was cut by 1 base, the J end by 3 bases, with 17 bases between. The CDR3 region has the DNA TGCGCCAGCAGCTTGATGGGAGGGGGGACCGACTACGAGCAGTACTTC. It yields the protein CASSLMGGGTDYEQYF.

V and J are TRBV6-6 and TRBJ1-1; no reliable D call. Germline V gene lookup returns CDR1 MNHNY and CDR2 SVGAGI (reference sequence). The CDR3 length is 12 residues. V lost 5 bases and J lost 3, with 7 bases in between. The CDR3 loop is CASSAAYTEAFF. DNA for the CDR3: TGTGCCAGCAGTGCGGCATACACTGAAGCTTTCTTT.

The rearrangement links TRBV7-9 to TRBJ2-1, with TRBD2 matching over 13 bases. V was clipped by 4 bases and J by 3 bases; unmatched bases: 3. CDR3 length: 16 residues. CDR1 is SEHNR and CDR2 is FQNEAQ in the germline V gene (reference sequence). The CDR3 loop is CASSSGTSGIYNEQFF. The CDR3 bases are TGTGCCAGCAGCTCGGGGACTAGCGGGATCTACAATGAGCAGTTCTTC.

In this sample, this clone turned up a few times. The chain carries TRBV7-9 and TRBJ1-4; a possible D gene is TRBD1 (6 bases). The V gene's germline CDR1 is SEHNR and CDR2 FQNEAQ (reference sequence). The ends were cut back, 8 bases at V and 4 bases at J, with 14 bases in the middle. CDR3 length: 14 amino acids. The DNA of the CDR3 is TGTGCCAGCGTCCAGACAGGCGTTAATGAAAAACTGTTTTTT. This encodes CASVQTGVNEKLFF.